The next 13 T cell receptor beta chains were all read from a single sample in a study of blood T cell repertoires in COVID-19. This table comes from immunoSEQ multiplex PCR, and its TCRdb copy is limited to in-frame clones, with some not included. This sample carries about 140,000 clones, about four fifths of them seen once, and the ten largest clones take about 1.4%. Sequencing input: peripheral blood. These receptors originate from a human donor in a cohort sampled during active COVID-19.

The chain employs TRBV7-9 and TRBJ2-1; D gene ambiguous. CDR1 and CDR2 (germline): SEHNR, FQNEAQ (reference sequence). The CDR3 sequence is 13 residues long. V lost 5 bases and J 8 bases, leaving 13 bases between the germline ends. CDR3 protein: CASSDPNGHEQFF. CDR3 DNA sequence: TGTGCCAGCAGCGACCCGAATGGGCATGAGCAGTTCTTC.

J is TRBJ2-7 and V is TRBV25-1; 12 positions agree with TRBD1. V shed 3 bases, J shed 3 bases, and the junction held 6 bases outside the gene matches. Per the germline V gene, CDR1 is MGHDK and CDR2 is SYGVNS. The CDR3 contains 16 residues. The CDR3 nucleotides are TGTGCCAGCAGTGACCCGGGGACAGGGGGCCGCTACGAGCAGTACTTC. Protein sequence: CASSDPGTGGRYEQYF.

This clone was seen more than once but under ten times. The J gene is TRBJ1-1, the V gene TRBV4-1, with D possibly TRBD1 on 6 matching bases. V was shortened by 3 bases and J by 8 bases, with 13 bases between the two germline ends. The V gene's germline CDR1 is MGHRA and CDR2 YSYEKL. This CDR3 comprises 13 residues. The CDR3 reads CASSQVQGPEAFF. The CDR3 region has the DNA TGCGCCAGCAGCCAGGTACAGGGTCCAGAAGCTTTCTTT.

The chain has TRBV10-2 and TRBJ2-2; 7 positions match TRBD2. Germline V gives CDR1 WSHSY, CDR2 SAAADI. With V trimmed by 7 bases and J by 7 bases, 21 bases remained unmatched. The CDR3 is made up of 18 amino acids. The CDR3 DNA reads as TGCGCCAGCACCCCGGGGGGACCGCCGGTCCTGTTCGTCGGGGAGCTGTTTTTT. Translation gives CASTPGGPPVLFVGELFF.

Note on this clone: A read error may account for a junction end that differs from germline. The V and J genes are TRBV6-6 and TRBJ2-2, with TRBD1 matching over 9 bases. The CDR3 has 14 amino acids. Germline assignment: CDR1 MNHNY and CDR2 SVGAGI (reference sequence). The CDR3 region is CASKTGGNAGELFF. CDR3 bases: TGTGCCAGCAAGACAGGGGGGAACGCCGGGGAGCTGTTTTTT.

The CDR3 DNA is TGTGCCAGCAGGTTACAGGGGTTGGGCACAGATACGCAGTATTTT. It codes for CASRLQGLGTDTQYF. The chain links TRBV2 to TRBJ2-3, with 7 bases aligning to TRBD1. CDR1 and CDR2 from the germline V gene are SNHLY and FYNNEI. The J segment lost 1 base and the V segment lost 6 bases, leaving 7 bases of the junction unmatched. This CDR3 spans 15 amino acids.

V and J are TRBV11-2 and TRBJ2-4, with a weak D call TRBD1 (5 bases). Trimming stripped 5 bases from V and 7 bases from J, with 15 bases between. Per the germline V gene, CDR1 is SGHAT and CDR2 is FQNNGV. The CDR3 loop spans 14 amino acids. The CDR3 region is CASSPTQGYNIQYF. The CDR3 coding sequence is TGTGCCAGCAGCCCTACCCAGGGTTATAACATTCAGTACTTC.

The CDR3 bases are TGTGCCAGCAGTTCCTGGACAGGGACGGGCGAGCAGTACTTC. Amino acids: CASSSWTGTGEQYF. The chain couples TRBV6-2 or TRBV6-3 to TRBJ2-7; TRBD1 agrees at 8 bases. The CDR3 contains 14 residues. Germline V gives CDR1 MNHEY, CDR2 SVGEGT. J lost 6 bases, V lost 4 bases, and 8 bases had no gene match.

The chain joins TRBV4-2 to TRBJ1-3; TRBD1 aligns across 9 bases. V lost 3 bases, J lost 4 bases, and 7 bases stayed unmatched. Germline V gives CDR1 LGHNA, CDR2 YNFKEQ. The CDR3 has 16 residues. In nucleotides, the CDR3 is TGTGCCAGCAGCCAGAGTGGGACAGGGTTCGGAAACACCATATATTTT. Residues: CASSQSGTGFGNTIYF.

Of note for this clone: Relative to the germline gene, one junction end is altered; a read error may explain this. The chain recombines TRBV7-7 with TRBJ2-5; TRBD2 matches 9 bases. Germline V CDR1 and CDR2: SSHAT, FNYEAQ (reference sequence). The CDR3 is 13 residues long. This CDR3 is CASSASGTETQYF. The DNA for the CDR3 is TGTGCTAGCAGCGCTAGCGGGACGGAGACCCAGTACTTC.

This sequence joins TRBV27 and TRBJ1-1, with 8 positions matching TRBD1. Germline V gives CDR1 MNHEY, CDR2 SMNVEV (reference sequence). Germline trimming cut 6 bases from V and 1 base from J; bases unmatched to any gene: 10. There are 16 residues in the CDR3. CDR3: CASSPIGTGPNTEAFF. CDR3 sequence (DNA): TGTGCCAGCAGCCCGATTGGGACAGGCCCGAACACTGAAGCTTTCTTT.

The chain uses TRBV9 and TRBJ1-3; weak D call: TRBD1 (5 bases). V lost 4 bases, J lost 0 bases, and 14 bases lay in between. In germline, CDR1 is SGDLS, CDR2 YYNGEE. This CDR3 spans 16 amino acids. CDR3 in amino acids: CASSKAGHNSGNTIYF. The CDR3 DNA follows: TGTGCCAGCAGCAAAGCAGGACACAACTCTGGAAACACCATATATTTT.

This clone was seen a handful of times. The V call is TRBV6-2 or TRBV6-3, the J call TRBJ2-7, with 9 bases aligning to TRBD2. After removal of 0 bases from V and 4 bases from J, the junction contained 4 bases not matched to a gene. This CDR3 has 15 residues. Germline CDR1 is MNHEY and CDR2 is SVGEGT. CDR3 residues: CASSYSSGSRYEQYF. The CDR3 DNA is TGTGCCAGCAGTTACTCTAGCGGGAGTCGGTACGAGCAGTACTTC.